This T cell receptor beta chain is drawn from a study of cytomegalovirus exposure and HLA in healthy donors. Study observations and caveats: A prior analysis recorded that most TCR beta V segments were productive about 87% or about 30% of the time. TCR beta chains associated with HLA were, in a later analysis, more clonally expanded than equally common others.

It was with 60 Vbeta and 13 Jbeta primers that the PCR ran. This table comes from immunoSEQ multiplex PCR, and its TCRdb copy is limited to in-frame clones, with some not included. Of 100,000 to 150,000 clones listed, about 74% were seen once; the top ten hold about 1%. As to this clone: The target antigen is unknown.

The CDR3 is made up of 12 amino acids. The germline V and J ends were trimmed by 0 bases and 3 bases, with 3 bases remaining between them. Germline lookup yields CDR1 SGHDT and CDR2 YYEEEE. The origin of this receptor is a woman aged 55-75 years in good health and CMV-seronegative. The chain is built from TRBV5-6 and TRBJ1-1; D ambiguous. Sequenced input: PBMCs. The CDR3 DNA reads TGTGCCAGCAGCTTGGTCTACACTGAAGCTTTCTTT. Encoded protein: CASSLVYTEAFF.